These 14 T cell receptor beta chains originate from one sample sequenced in a study of blood T cell repertoires in COVID-19. The assay was immunoSEQ multiplex PCR, and TCRdb's table has in-frame clones only and misses some. Here the sample spans 250,000 to 300,000 clones, roughly 85% being singletons. Input material: PBMCs or T cells enriched from blood (not recorded which). The source of these receptors is a man aged 35 to 55 who had been exposed to COVID-19.

This chain links TRBV30 with TRBJ2-7; a possible D gene is TRBD2 (6 bases). Germline-derived CDR1 and CDR2 are GTSNPN and SVGIG (reference sequence). Trimming cost V 3 bases and J 7 bases, with 10 bases left between them. The CDR3 is 11 residues long. For the CDR3, the DNA is TGTGCCTGGAGCCGACGGGGGGAGCAGTACTTC. This sequence encodes CAWSRRGEQYF. The full variable domain, with the rest looked up from reference TRBV30 and TRBJ2-7, is SQTIHQWPATLVQPVGSPLSLECTVEGTSNPNLYWYRQAAGRGLQLLFYSVGIGQISSEVPQNLSASRPQDRQFILSSKKLLLSDSGFYLCAWSRRGEQYFGPGTRLTVT.

The chain links TRBV11-2 to TRBJ2-1; 12 bases map to TRBD2. V shed 6 bases, J shed 0 bases, and the junction held 9 bases outside the gene matches. This CDR3 is built from 18 residues. From germline, CDR1 is SGHAT and CDR2 FQNNGV. As DNA, the CDR3 is TGTGCCAGCAGACCTCCGGGACTAGCGGGCACCTCCTACAATGAGCAGTTCTTC. It codes for CASRPPGLAGTSYNEQFF.

The chain is built from TRBV4-1 and TRBJ1-6; D may be TRBD1 (5 bases). Trimming stripped 1 base from V and 7 bases from J, with 14 bases between. Germline loops: CDR1 MGHRA, CDR2 YSYEKL. This CDR3 is built from 16 residues. This CDR3 is CASSQVRGERNSPLHF. The DNA of the CDR3 is TGCGCCAGCAGCCAAGTTCGGGGGGAAAGGAATTCACCCCTCCACTTT.

The J gene is TRBJ1-1, the V gene TRBV12-3 or TRBV12-4, with D possibly TRBD1 on 6 matching bases. V lost 10 bases to trimming and J lost 2 bases, with 14 bases between them. This CDR3 region has 13 residues. The CDR3 bases are TGTGCCATCGCGAAAGGGGGAAACACTGAAGCTTTCTTT. This encodes CAIAKGGNTEAFF.

This chain links TRBV4-2 with TRBJ2-3; 11 bases are a match to TRBD2. Unmatched junction bases numbered 14, after V lost 3 bases and J lost 0 bases. Looked up from germline, CDR1 is LGHNA and CDR2 is YNFKEQ. CDR3 length: 20 amino acids. CDR3 sequence: CASSHPYGTSGTSSTDTQYF. The CDR3 region has the DNA TGTGCCAGCAGCCATCCTTACGGGACTAGCGGAACCTCTAGCACAGATACGCAGTATTTT.

This chain uses TRBV5-1 with TRBJ2-1; TRBD2 is a possible D gene (6 bases). The CDR3 contains 14 residues. Per germline, CDR1 SGHRS and CDR2 YFSETQ. Trimming shortened V by 5 bases and J by 0 bases, and 9 bases separated the two germline ends. The CDR3 sequence is CASRGTPSYNEQFF. CDR3 DNA sequence: TGCGCCAGCAGAGGGACTCCCTCCTACAATGAGCAGTTCTTC.

This clone appeared a single time. The chain combines TRBV19 with TRBJ2-5; possible D gene TRBD2, 6 bases. The V end was cut by 5 bases, the J end by 5 bases, with 21 bases between. The CDR3 consists of 16 residues. Germline values: CDR1 LNHDA, CDR2 SQIVND (reference sequence). CDR3: CASSVTVADPGETQYF. CDR3 nucleotide sequence: TGTGCCAGTAGTGTTACTGTAGCGGACCCAGGGGAGACCCAGTACTTC.

V gene TRBV5-6 combines with J gene TRBJ2-1; D not resolved. The germline gives CDR1 SGHDT, CDR2 YYEEEE. V gave up 0 bases and J gave up 5 bases, with 6 bases separating them. This CDR3 contains 13 residues. CDR3 nucleotides: TGTGCCAGCAGCTTGGCTATAAACAATGAGCAGTTCTTC. This translates into CASSLAINNEQFF.

DNA for the CDR3: TGTGCCAGTAAACCGGGGATGGGTGAAAAACTGTTTTTT. Its translation is CASKPGMGEKLFF. The J gene is TRBJ1-4, the V gene TRBV19, with unresolved D. The germline CDR1 and CDR2 sequences are LNHDA and SQIVND (reference sequence). The germline V and J ends were trimmed by 7 bases and 7 bases, with 13 bases remaining between them. This CDR3 has 13 amino acids.

J is TRBJ2-1 and V is TRBV23-1; 8 bases map to TRBD1. TRBV23-1 is noted as an ORF with a role that remains uncertain. The CDR3 has 14 amino acids. V shed 5 bases, J shed 6 bases, and the junction held 6 bases outside the gene matches. The CDR3 DNA sequence: TGCGCCAGCAGTAACGGGACAGGTGGCAATGAGCAGTTCTTC. Protein: CASSNGTGGNEQFF.

This clone has just one count. The sample carries other DNA sequences with the same CDR3. The DNA of the CDR3 is TGCGCCAGCAGCTTCGGGGGAAGCACAGATACGCAGTATTTT. It translates to CASSFGGSTDTQYF. This sequence joins TRBV5-1 and TRBJ2-3; maybe TRBD2 (6 bases). Deletions cut 2 bases from V and 0 bases from J, with 7 bases between. Per germline, CDR1 SGHRS and CDR2 YFSETQ. The CDR3 has 14 residues.

A remark on this clone: Other DNA sequences in the same sample also yield this CDR3. The V and J genes are TRBV27 and TRBJ1-1; D gene uncertain. CDR3 length equals 13 residues. The V and J ends lost 3 bases and 1 base respectively, with 6 bases between them. CDR1 MNHEY and CDR2 SMNVEV come from the germline V gene (reference sequence). The CDR3 DNA reads TGTGCCAGCAGTTTCTTAAAGAACACTGAAGCTTTCTTT. Amino acid sequence: CASSFLKNTEAFF.

The V call is TRBV27, the J call TRBJ1-1; D unclear. Trimming took off 0 bases at V and 3 bases at J, with 11 bases between the two ends. From germline, CDR1 is MNHEY and CDR2 SMNVEV (reference sequence). The CDR3 is 15 amino acids. CDR3 sequence reads: CASSLSINEYTEAFF. The CDR3 DNA reads TGTGCCAGCAGTTTATCGATAAATGAGTACACTGAAGCTTTCTTT.

The genes are TRBV6-6 and TRBJ2-3; TRBD2 matches 7 bases. Germline assignment: CDR1 MNHNY and CDR2 SVGAGI (reference sequence). V lost 6 bases to trimming and J lost 4 bases; unmatched junction nucleotides: 10. The CDR3 is made up of 15 amino acids. The CDR3 loop reads CASSPPAGNSDTQYF. In DNA, the CDR3 is TGTGCCAGCAGCCCGCCAGCGGGAAACTCAGATACGCAGTATTTT.